This T cell receptor (beta chain) was identified in a study of identical twins. Study-wide findings and caveats: The analysis was cross-sectional rather than longitudinal within donors. Within monozygotic twins, out-of-frame TCR alpha sharing was underestimated by the models.

The CDR3 totals 17 residues. Germline CDR1 reads LNHNV; CDR2 reads YYDKDF (reference sequence). V trimming: 5 bases; J trimming: 5 bases; junction bases outside the gene matches: 15. Unique molecular identifiers were present on the cDNA, which also gained a universal primer site by template switching. Via MiXCR, TCRdb re-called the 5' RACE reads, giving one row per CDR3 protein. The table shows roughly 570,000 distinct CDR3 sequences, with around a tenth occurring only once. Concerning this clonotype itself: Its antigen is undetermined.

In addition, the sample was reused for a study of yellow fever vaccine responses in identical twins.

The chain joins TRBV15 to TRBJ2-5; 9 nucleotides agree with TRBD1. This clonotype originated in a young woman in good health. Material for sequencing was PBMCs. The DNA of the CDR3 is TGTGCCACCAGCGGACCCGACCGGGACAGGGTCCGGGAGACCCAGTACTTC. Its protein product is CATSGPDRDRVRETQYF.